This T cell receptor (beta chain) appears in the sequencing data of a study of TIL therapy for anti-PD-1-resistant metastatic lung cancer. As for the study in general: Patients had a median age of about 50 years (range about 35-85). Most patients had lung adenocarcinoma; a handful of tumors were EGFR-mutant, two ALK-rearranged; half smoked currently or formerly.

The CDR3 extends over 14 amino acids. Germline-derived CDR1 and CDR2 are SNHLY and FYNNEI. The V end lost 4 bases, the J end lost 6 bases, and 14 bases lay between the germline ends. The time point was: pre-treatment sample, taken before nivolumab and TIL therapy. Enrollment ran from October 2017 to early 2020. The immunoSEQ assay was v3. Each library reached about 2.1 million read pairs, or about 4.5-6.5 million at deep level. Sequencing was performed with immunoSEQ multiplex PCR; in TCRdb, only in-frame clones are kept and a portion is missing. The data contain more than 50,000 clones, around 86% of them singletons.

The chain joins TRBV2 to TRBJ2-3; no clear D gene. The sequence came from a person aged 25-85 years with non-small cell lung cancer. Sequenced here: blood, sampled at baseline. In DNA form, the CDR3 reads TGTGCCAGCAGTGTCGATGGCCCCGCGGATACGCAGTATTTT. Its protein is CASSVDGPADTQYF. Combining the CDR3 with reference TRBV2 and TRBJ2-3 gives the whole variable domain EPEVTQTPSHQVTQMGQEVILRCVPISNHLYFYWYRQILGQKVEFLVSFYNNEISEKSEIFDDQFSVERPDGSNFTLKIRSTKLEDSAMYFCASSVDGPADTQYFGPGTRLTVL.